Below, 21 T cell receptor beta chains from the same sample are listed, as sequenced in a study of identical twins. TCRdb used MiXCR to reprocess the 5' RACE reads, holding one entry per CDR3 protein. In the table there are 640,000 or so distinct CDR3 sequences, around 6% of which are singletons. Sequenced material: naive T cells sorted from blood. The receptors come from a man aged 18 to 30 in good health.

This clonotype was found a few times. The chain couples TRBV5-4 to TRBJ2-2, with TRBD1 identical over 8 bases. Germline values: CDR1 SGHNT, CDR2 YYREEE (reference sequence). The trim removed 0 bases at V and 5 bases at J, leaving 6 bases unmatched. CDR3 size: 16 residues. The CDR3 spells CASSLAAGGLTGELFF. As DNA, the CDR3 is TGTGCCAGCAGCTTGGCGGCAGGGGGCTTGACCGGGGAGCTGTTTTTT.

At least ten counts were recorded for this clonotype. This sequence joins TRBV24-1 and TRBJ2-1, with 10 bases aligning to TRBD1. V shed 4 bases, J shed 1 base, and the junction held 9 bases outside the gene matches. Germline V gives CDR1 KGHDR, CDR2 SFDVKD. The CDR3 covers 18 residues. Written as DNA, the CDR3 is TGTGCCACCAGTGAGCACGGACAGGGGGTTGAGTCCTACAATGAGCAGTTCTTC. This gives the protein CATSEHGQGVESYNEQFF.

This clonotype occurred many times. The chain combines TRBV10-2 with TRBJ1-1, with D uncertain. Germline V gives CDR1 WSHSY, CDR2 SAAADI. The CDR3 sequence is 14 residues long. Deletions cut 4 bases from V and 6 bases from J, with 15 bases between. CDR3 protein: CASSARRILAEAFF. DNA for the CDR3: TGCGCCAGCAGTGCCCGAAGAATTTTGGCTGAAGCTTTCTTT.

V and J are TRBV7-8 and TRBJ1-2; D is ambiguous. Trimming took 1 base from V and 7 from J, leaving 13 bases between them. Germline-derived CDR1 and CDR2 are SGHVS and FQNEAQ. The CDR3 covers 14 residues. The CDR3 nucleotides are TGTGCCAGCAGCTTAGAGGCTCACTACGGTGGCTACACCTTC. It yields the protein CASSLEAHYGGYTF.

The table lists this clonotype with many counts. The V call is TRBV20-1, the J call TRBJ2-3, with D maybe TRBD2 (5 bases). The CDR3 covers 16 residues. Looked up from germline, CDR1 is DFQATT and CDR2 is SNEGSKA (reference sequence). V was shortened by 3 bases and J by 0 bases, with 16 bases between the two germline ends. The CDR3 DNA reads as TGCAGTGCTAGGATTCGAGAGCGGCTTAGCACAGATACGCAGTATTTT. Protein sequence: CSARIRERLSTDTQYF.

The chain joins TRBV10-3 to TRBJ2-1; possibly TRBD2 for D (5 bases). CDR3 length: 13 amino acids. The germline V gene has CDR1 ENHRY and CDR2 SYGVKD. Trimming removed 8 bases from V and 9 bases from J, with 17 bases in between. CDR3: CAIGGRAVGEQFF. The CDR3 nucleotides read TGTGCCATCGGAGGACGAGCGGTAGGTGAGCAGTTCTTC.

This clonotype has a count of ten or more. The rearrangement links TRBV25-1 to TRBJ2-2; D remains ambiguous. Germline CDR1 is MGHDK and CDR2 is SYGVNS. V was pared by 8 bases and J by 6 bases, with 13 bases between. The CDR3 length is 13 residues. The CDR3 spells CASLGITAGELFF. As DNA, the CDR3 is TGTGCCAGCCTAGGGATCACCGCCGGGGAGCTGTTTTTT.

The chain recombines TRBV14 with TRBJ1-1, with D maybe TRBD1 (5 bases). Germline values: CDR1 SGHDN, CDR2 FVKESK. The CDR3 runs to 15 residues. Trimming pared 4 bases from V and 7 bases from J, leaving 19 bases between. The CDR3 DNA reads TGTGCCAGCAGCCCATACACACTCGGGGCGGGTGAAGCTTTCTTT. Residues: CASSPYTLGAGEAFF.

This clonotype appeared many times. V is TRBV6-5 and J is TRBJ2-1, with 10 bases that match TRBD2. Trimming removed 0 bases from V and 7 bases from J; junction bases left unmatched: 6. Looked up from germline, CDR1 is MNHEY and CDR2 is SVGAGI. The CDR3 has 16 residues. The CDR3 region is CASSYSLLAGRNEQFF. Here the CDR3 DNA reads TGTGCCAGCAGTTACTCGTTACTAGCGGGAAGAAATGAGCAGTTCTTC.

Remarks on this clonotype: It may be a read error: a sequence one base away is much more abundant. The rearrangement joins TRBV7-2 to TRBJ2-1, with D tentatively TRBD2 (6 bases). There are 16 residues in the CDR3. The germline gives CDR1 SGHTA, CDR2 FQGNSA. The CDR3 loop reads CASSLGWVRDWDEQSF. CDR3 nucleotide sequence: TGTGCCAGCAGCCTAGGGTGGGTGCGGGACTGGGATGAGCAGTCCTTC.

This sequence joins TRBV12-3 or TRBV12-4 and TRBJ2-7; TRBD1 matches 7 bases. With 5 bases clipped from V and 7 bases from J, the junction kept 8 bases outside the gene matches. There are 13 residues in the CDR3. The CDR3 DNA sequence: TGTGCCAGCAGTGCACAGGGGCGGCGGGAGCAGTACGTC. Translating gives CASSAQGRREQYV.

This clonotype was seen at least ten times. J is TRBJ1-6 and V is TRBV6-5; a possible D gene is TRBD1 (5 bases). The germline gives CDR1 MNHEY, CDR2 SVGAGI. There are 18 residues in the CDR3. V lost 0 bases and J 6 bases, leaving 18 bases between the germline ends. CDR3 loop: CASSYSRATGLPNSPLHF. In nucleotides, the CDR3 is TGTGCCAGCAGTTACTCGAGAGCGACGGGACTGCCTAATTCACCCCTCCACTTT.

This clonotype showed up many times. The gene calls are TRBV6-1 and TRBJ1-5; D gene unclear. The germline CDR1 and CDR2 sequences are MNHNS and SASEGT. V gave up 6 bases and J gave up 0 bases, with 9 bases separating them. The CDR3 is 14 residues long. The CDR3 region has the DNA TGTGCCAGCAGCCGAGGGCATAGCAATCAGCCCCAGCATTTT. Protein product: CASSRGHSNQPQHF.

The chain couples TRBV12-3 or TRBV12-4 to TRBJ1-5, with D possibly TRBD1 on 5 matching bases. CDR3 length: 13 amino acids. The V gene lost 10 bases and the J gene lost 4 bases, with 14 bases spanning the gap. CDR3 amino acids: CANSLGENQPQHF. CDR3 coding DNA: TGTGCCAACTCCTTGGGGGAGAATCAGCCCCAGCATTTT.

This clonotype occurred a few times. The chain combines TRBV7-9 with TRBJ1-6; unclear D gene. The CDR3 sequence is 13 residues long. The V gene lost 4 bases and the J gene lost 9 bases, with 10 bases spanning the gap. Germline CDR1 and CDR2: SEHNR and FQNEAQ (reference sequence). The CDR3 spells CASSSPGGSPLHF. The CDR3 DNA reads TGTGCCAGCAGCTCACCCGGAGGTTCACCCCTCCACTTT.

This CDR3 is CASSFGGEIYGYTF. The CDR3 nucleotides are TGCGCCAGCAGCTTTGGTGGGGAAATCTATGGCTACACCTTC. The chain employs TRBV5-1 and TRBJ1-2; no clear D. Per the germline V gene, CDR1 is SGHRS and CDR2 is YFSETQ. The CDR3 covers 14 residues. Trimming took off 2 bases at V and 4 bases at J, with 12 bases between the two ends.

This clonotype was seen at least ten times. This rearrangement joins TRBV12-3 or TRBV12-4 to TRBJ1-1; 9 bases align to TRBD1. Losses at the gene ends were 2 bases for V and 10 bases for J; bases not matched to a gene: 5. This CDR3 comprises 13 residues. Written as DNA, the CDR3 is TGTGCCAGCAGTTTAACGAGGGACAGGGCAGCTTTCTTT. Translating gives CASSLTRDRAAFF.

This clonotype was seen many times. The chain carries TRBV12-3 or TRBV12-4 and TRBJ2-1; 12 bases fit TRBD2. This CDR3 has 15 residues. V dropped 5 bases and J dropped 8; count of bases not matched to a gene: 7. The CDR3 DNA is TGTGCCAGCAGTCCCACGACTAGCGGGGGCTATGAGCAGTTCTTC. This gives the protein CASSPTTSGGYEQFF.

This clonotype has at least ten counts. The chain employs TRBV9 and TRBJ2-3; D may be TRBD1 (6 bases). The germline CDR1 and CDR2 sequences are SGDLS and YYNGEE. This CDR3 has 19 amino acids. The germline V and J ends were trimmed by 0 bases and 1 base, with 21 bases remaining between them. The CDR3 reads CASSVEEQGFAPRTDTQYF. The CDR3 DNA follows: TGTGCCAGCAGCGTAGAGGAACAGGGATTTGCTCCCCGCACAGATACGCAGTATTTT. The variable domain in full, completed from reference TRBV9 and TRBJ2-3, reads DSGVTQTPKHLITATGQRVTLRCSPRSGDLSVYWYQQSLDQGLQFLIQYYNGEERAKGNILERFSAQQFPDLHSELNLSSLELGDSALYFCASSVEEQGFAPRTDTQYFGPGTRLTVL.

This clonotype was counted many times. This chain joins TRBV10-3 and TRBJ1-5; 9 bases agree with TRBD1. The CDR3 extends over 13 amino acids. Trimming removed 6 bases from V and 4 bases from J; junction bases left unmatched: 1. CDR1 and CDR2 (germline): ENHRY, SYGVKD. CDR3 nucleotide sequence: TGTGCCATCAGGGACAGGGGTAATCAGCCCCAGCATTTT. Protein sequence: CAIRDRGNQPQHF.

The chain links TRBV18 to TRBJ2-3, with D perhaps assigned TRBD1 or TRBD2 (5 bases each). Germline CDR1 reads KGHSH; CDR2 reads LQKENI. The germline V and J ends were trimmed by 6 bases and 4 bases, with 14 bases remaining between them. The CDR3 contains 14 residues. The CDR3 coding sequence is TGTGCCAGCTCTTCCCGGGACGCCCCAGATACGCAGTATTTT. Translation: CASSSRDAPDTQYF. Filled out from reference TRBV18 and TRBJ2-3, the complete variable domain reads NAGVMQNPRHLVRRRGQEARLRCSPMKGHSHVYWYRQLPEEGLKFMVYLQKENIIDESGMPKERFSAEFPKEGPSILRIQQVVRGDSAAYFCASSSRDAPDTQYFGPGTRLTVL.